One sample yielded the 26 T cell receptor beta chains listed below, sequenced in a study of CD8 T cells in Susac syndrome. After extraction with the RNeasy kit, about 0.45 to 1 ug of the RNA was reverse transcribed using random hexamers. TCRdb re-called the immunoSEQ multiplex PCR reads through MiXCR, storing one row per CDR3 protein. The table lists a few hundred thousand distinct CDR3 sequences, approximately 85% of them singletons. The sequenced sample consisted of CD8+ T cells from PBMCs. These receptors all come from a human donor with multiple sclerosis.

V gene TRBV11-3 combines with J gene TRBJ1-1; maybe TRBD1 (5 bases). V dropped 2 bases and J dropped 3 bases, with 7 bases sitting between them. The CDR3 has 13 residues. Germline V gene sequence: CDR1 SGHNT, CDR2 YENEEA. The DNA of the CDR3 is TGTGCCAGCAGCTTAACACAGGACACTGAAGCTTTCTTT. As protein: CASSLTQDTEAFF. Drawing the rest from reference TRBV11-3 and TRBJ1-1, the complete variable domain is EAGVVQSPRYKIIEKKQPVAFWCNPISGHNTLYWYLQNLGQGPELLIRYENEEAVDDSQLPKDRFSAERLKGVDSTLKIQPAELGDSAVYLCASSLTQDTEAFFGQGTRLTVV.

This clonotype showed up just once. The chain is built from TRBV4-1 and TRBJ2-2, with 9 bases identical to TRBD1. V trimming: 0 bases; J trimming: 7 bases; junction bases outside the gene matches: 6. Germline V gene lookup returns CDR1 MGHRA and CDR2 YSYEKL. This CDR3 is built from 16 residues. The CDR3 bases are TGCGCCAGCAGCCAAGAGCGGGGACAGGGAGACGGGGAGCTGTTTTTT. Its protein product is CASSQERGQGDGELFF.

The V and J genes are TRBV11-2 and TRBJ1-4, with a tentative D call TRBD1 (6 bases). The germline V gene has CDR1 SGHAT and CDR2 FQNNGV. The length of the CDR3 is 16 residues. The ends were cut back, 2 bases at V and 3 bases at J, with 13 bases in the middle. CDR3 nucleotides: TGTGCCAGCAGCTTATCTCAGGGGAGGTCTAATGAAAAACTGTTTTTT. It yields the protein CASSLSQGRSNEKLFF.

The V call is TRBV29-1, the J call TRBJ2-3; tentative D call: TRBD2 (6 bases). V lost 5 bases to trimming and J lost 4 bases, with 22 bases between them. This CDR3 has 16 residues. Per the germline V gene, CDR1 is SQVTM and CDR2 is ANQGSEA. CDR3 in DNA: TGCAGCGTTTCCGGATTGGCGGGAAGTGGCCCAGATACGCAGTATTTT. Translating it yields CSVSGLAGSGPDTQYF.

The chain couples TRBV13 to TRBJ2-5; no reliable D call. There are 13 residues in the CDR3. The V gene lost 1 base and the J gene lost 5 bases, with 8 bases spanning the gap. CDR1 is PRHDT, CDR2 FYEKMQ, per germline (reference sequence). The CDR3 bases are TGTGCCAGCAGCTTAGAGTCCATGGAGACCCAGTACTTC. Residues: CASSLESMETQYF. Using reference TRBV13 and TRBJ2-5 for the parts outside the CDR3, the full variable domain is AAGVIQSPRHLIKEKRETATLKCYPIPRHDTVYWYQQGPGQDPQFLISFYEKMQSDKGSIPDRFSAQQFSDYHSELNMSSLELGDSALYFCASSLESMETQYFGPGTRLLVL.

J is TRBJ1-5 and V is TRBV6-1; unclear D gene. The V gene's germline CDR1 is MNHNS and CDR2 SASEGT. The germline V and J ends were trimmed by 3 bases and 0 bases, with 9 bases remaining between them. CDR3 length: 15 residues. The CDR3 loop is CASSDWEYSNQPQHF. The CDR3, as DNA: TGTGCCAGCAGTGATTGGGAGTATAGCAATCAGCCCCAGCATTTT.

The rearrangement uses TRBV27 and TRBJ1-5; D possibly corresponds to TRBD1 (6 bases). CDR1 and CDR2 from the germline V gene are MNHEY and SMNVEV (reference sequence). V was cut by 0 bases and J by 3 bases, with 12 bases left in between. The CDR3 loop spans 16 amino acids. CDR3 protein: CASSLSLGDNNQPQHF. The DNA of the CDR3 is TGTGCCAGCAGTTTATCTTTGGGGGACAACAATCAGCCCCAGCATTTT.

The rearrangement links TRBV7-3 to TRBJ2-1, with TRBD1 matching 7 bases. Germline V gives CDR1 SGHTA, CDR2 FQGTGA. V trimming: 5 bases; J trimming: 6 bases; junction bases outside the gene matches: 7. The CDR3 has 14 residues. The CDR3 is CASSPLTGRNEQFF. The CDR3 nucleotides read TGTGCCAGCAGCCCCCTGACAGGGCGCAATGAGCAGTTCTTC.

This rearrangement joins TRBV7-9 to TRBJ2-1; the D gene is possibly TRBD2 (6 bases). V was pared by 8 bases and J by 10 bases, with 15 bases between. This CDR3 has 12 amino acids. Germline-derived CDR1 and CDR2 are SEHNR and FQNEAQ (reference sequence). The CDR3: CASWGLELEQFF. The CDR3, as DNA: TGTGCCAGCTGGGGACTCGAGTTGGAGCAGTTCTTC.

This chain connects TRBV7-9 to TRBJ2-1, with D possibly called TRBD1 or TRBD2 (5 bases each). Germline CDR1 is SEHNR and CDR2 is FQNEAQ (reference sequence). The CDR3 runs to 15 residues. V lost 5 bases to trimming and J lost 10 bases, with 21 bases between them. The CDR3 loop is CASSPPSGTFGEQFF. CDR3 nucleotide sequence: TGTGCCAGCAGCCCCCCCTCCGGGACCTTTGGAGAGCAGTTCTTC.

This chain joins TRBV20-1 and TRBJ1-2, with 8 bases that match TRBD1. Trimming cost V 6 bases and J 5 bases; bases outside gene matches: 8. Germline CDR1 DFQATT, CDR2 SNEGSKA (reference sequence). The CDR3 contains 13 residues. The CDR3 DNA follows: TGCAGTGCCACGGACAGGGTGCTGTATGGCTACACCTTC. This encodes CSATDRVLYGYTF.

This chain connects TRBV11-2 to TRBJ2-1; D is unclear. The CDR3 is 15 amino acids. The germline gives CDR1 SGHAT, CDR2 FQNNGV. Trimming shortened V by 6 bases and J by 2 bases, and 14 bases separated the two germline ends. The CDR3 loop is CASSFSPDTYNEQFF. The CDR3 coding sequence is TGTGCCAGCAGTTTCTCTCCCGATACCTACAATGAGCAGTTCTTC.

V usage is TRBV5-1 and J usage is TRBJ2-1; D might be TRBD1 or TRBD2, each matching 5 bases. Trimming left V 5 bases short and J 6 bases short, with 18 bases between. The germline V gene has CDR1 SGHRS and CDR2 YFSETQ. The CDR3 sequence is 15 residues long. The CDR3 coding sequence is TGCGCCAGCAGTCCCCCCGGGACCGCCTTCAATGAGCAGTTCTTC. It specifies CASSPPGTAFNEQFF.

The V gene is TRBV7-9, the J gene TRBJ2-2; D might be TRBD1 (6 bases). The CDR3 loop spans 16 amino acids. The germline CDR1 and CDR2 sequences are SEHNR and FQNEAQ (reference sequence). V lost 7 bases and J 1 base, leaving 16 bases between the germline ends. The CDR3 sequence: CASTSATGGNTGELFF. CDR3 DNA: TGTGCCAGCACGTCCGCGACAGGCGGGAACACCGGGGAGCTGTTTTTT.

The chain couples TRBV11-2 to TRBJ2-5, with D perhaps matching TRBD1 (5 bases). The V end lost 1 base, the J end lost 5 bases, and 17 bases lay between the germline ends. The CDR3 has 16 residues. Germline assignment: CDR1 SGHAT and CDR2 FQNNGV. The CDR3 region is CASSLGQRRVLETQYF. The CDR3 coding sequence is TGTGCCAGCAGCTTAGGACAACGCAGGGTCTTGGAGACCCAGTACTTC.

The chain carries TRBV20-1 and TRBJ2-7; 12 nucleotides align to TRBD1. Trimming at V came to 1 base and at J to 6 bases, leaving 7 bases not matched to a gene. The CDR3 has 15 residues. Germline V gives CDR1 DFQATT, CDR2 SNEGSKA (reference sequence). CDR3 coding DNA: TGCAGTGCTAGAGTTCCCGGGACAGGGGGCGTCGAGCAGTACTTC. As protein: CSARVPGTGGVEQYF.

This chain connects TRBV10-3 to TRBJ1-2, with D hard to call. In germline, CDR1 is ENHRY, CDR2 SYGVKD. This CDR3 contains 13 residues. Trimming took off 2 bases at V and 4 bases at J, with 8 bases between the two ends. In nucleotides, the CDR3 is TGTGCCATCAGTGAGCTGCCAGGCTATGGCTACACCTTC. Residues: CAISELPGYGYTF.

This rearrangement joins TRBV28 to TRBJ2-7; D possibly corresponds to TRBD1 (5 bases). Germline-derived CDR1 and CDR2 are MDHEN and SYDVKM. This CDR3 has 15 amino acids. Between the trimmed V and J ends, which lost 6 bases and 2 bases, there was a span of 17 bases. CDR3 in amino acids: CASSPRGVRAYEQYF. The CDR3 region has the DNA TGTGCCAGCAGCCCCCGTGGGGTCAGGGCCTACGAGCAGTACTTC.

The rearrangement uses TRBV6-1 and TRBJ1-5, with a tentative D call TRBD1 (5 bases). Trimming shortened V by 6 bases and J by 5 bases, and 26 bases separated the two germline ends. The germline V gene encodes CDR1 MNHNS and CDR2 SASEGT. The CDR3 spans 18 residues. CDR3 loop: CASSPWRGIFGNDQPQHF. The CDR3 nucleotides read TGTGCCAGCAGCCCCTGGCGGGGGATCTTCGGAAACGATCAGCCCCAGCATTTT.

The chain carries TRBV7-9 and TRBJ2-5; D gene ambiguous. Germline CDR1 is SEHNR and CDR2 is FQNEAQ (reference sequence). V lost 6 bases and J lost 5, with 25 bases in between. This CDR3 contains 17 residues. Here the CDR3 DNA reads TGTGCCAGCAGGAGTCGACCGTCTCGTAGGGATAAGGAGACCCAGTACTTC. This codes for CASRSRPSRRDKETQYF. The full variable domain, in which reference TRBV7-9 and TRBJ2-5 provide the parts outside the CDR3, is DTGVSQNPRHKITKRGQNVTFRCDPISEHNRLYWYRQTLGQGPEFLTYFQNEAQLEKSRLLSDRFSAERPKGSFSTLEIQRTEQGDSAMYLCASRSRPSRRDKETQYFGPGTRLLVL.

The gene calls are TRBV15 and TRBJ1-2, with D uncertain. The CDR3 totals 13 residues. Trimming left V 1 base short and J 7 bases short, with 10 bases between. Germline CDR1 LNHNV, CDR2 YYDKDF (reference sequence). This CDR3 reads CATSRVGYIGYTF. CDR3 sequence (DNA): TGTGCCACCAGCAGAGTGGGCTATATTGGCTACACCTTC.

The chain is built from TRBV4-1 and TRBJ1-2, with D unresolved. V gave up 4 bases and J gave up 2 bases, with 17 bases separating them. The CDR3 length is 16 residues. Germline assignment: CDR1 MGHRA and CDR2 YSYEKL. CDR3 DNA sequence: TGCGCCAGCAGCCGCGGAGGTTGGGGTGAGAACTATGGCTACACCTTC. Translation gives CASSRGGWGENYGYTF.

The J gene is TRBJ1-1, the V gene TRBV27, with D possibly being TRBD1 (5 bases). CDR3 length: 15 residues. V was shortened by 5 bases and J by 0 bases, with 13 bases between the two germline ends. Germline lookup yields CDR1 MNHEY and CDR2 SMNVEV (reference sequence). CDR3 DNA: TGTGCCAGCAGTCATCCGGGACTGATGAACACTGAAGCTTTCTTT. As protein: CASSHPGLMNTEAFF.

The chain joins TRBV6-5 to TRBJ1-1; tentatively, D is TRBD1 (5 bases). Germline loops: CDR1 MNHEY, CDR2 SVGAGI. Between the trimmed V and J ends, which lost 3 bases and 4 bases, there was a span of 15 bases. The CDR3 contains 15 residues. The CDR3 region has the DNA TGTGCCAGCAGTTATGGGACGGGGTGGGGCACTGAAGCTTTCTTT. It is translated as CASSYGTGWGTEAFF.

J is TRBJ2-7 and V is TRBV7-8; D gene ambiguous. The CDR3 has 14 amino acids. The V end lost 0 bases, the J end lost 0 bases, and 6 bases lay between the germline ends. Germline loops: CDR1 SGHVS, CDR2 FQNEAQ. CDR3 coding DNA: TGTGCCAGCAGCTTAGCGCGGTACTCCTACGAGCAGTACTTC. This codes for CASSLARYSYEQYF.

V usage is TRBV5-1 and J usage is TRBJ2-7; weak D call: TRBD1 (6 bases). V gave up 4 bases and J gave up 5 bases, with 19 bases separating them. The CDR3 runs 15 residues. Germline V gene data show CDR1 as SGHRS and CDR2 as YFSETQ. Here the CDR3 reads CASSQGTDIKNEQYF. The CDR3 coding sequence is TGCGCCAGCAGCCAGGGGACGGACATAAAGAACGAGCAGTACTTC.